This T cell receptor (beta chain) was obtained from a study of cytomegalovirus exposure and HLA in healthy donors. Study context: Unique TCRs numbering around 80 million, obtained from HLA-typed donors, made up an early data release. Study conclusions and caveats: The HLA-A and HLA-B alleles of most subjects were reportedly predicted accurately from TCR beta sequences. HLA allele associations emerged for some 16,000 TCR beta sequences in a later analysis, at 0.05 false discovery rate. Cytomegalovirus-associated status was assigned to 164 TCR beta chains.

As to this clone: As yet, its antigen is unknown.

J was trimmed by 3 bases and V by 4 bases; bases with no gene match: 9. This CDR3 contains 15 residues. CDR1 and CDR2 (germline): SGHAT, FQNNGV. The PCR contained 60 Vbeta and 13 Jbeta primers. Here immunoSEQ multiplex PCR was the method, and the copy in TCRdb shows in-frame clones only, minus some. Of under 200,000 clones detected, 77% appear once; the ten largest clones hold 2.5% to 3.5%. Specimen: PBMCs. The gene calls are TRBV11-2 and TRBJ2-7, with 7 bases aligning to TRBD1. This clonotype was sampled from a female donor in good health and CMV-seronegative. CDR3 nucleotide sequence: TGTGCCAGCAGCTCCGGCGCCGGGACAGTCTACGAGCAGTACTTC. Its translation: CASSSGAGTVYEQYF.